This T cell receptor (beta chain) was identified in a study of blood T cell repertoires in COVID-19. The CDR3 contains 17 residues. Germline V gene lookup returns CDR1 LNHNV and CDR2 YYDKDF (reference sequence). The junction had 5 bases not matched to a gene; V was cut back by 2 bases and J by 0 bases. Sequenced by immunoSEQ multiplex PCR; TCRdb stores in-frame clones only, minus some. Here the sample spans roughly 350,000 clones, over 70% being singletons. The sample was peripheral blood. This TCR was sampled from a woman aged 45-60 years with COVID-19, enrolled during active disease. The chain is built from TRBV15 and TRBJ2-4; the match to TRBD2 covers 9 bases. CDR3 in amino acids: CATSRTEREVAKNIQYF. The CDR3 bases are TGTGCCACCAGCAGAACTGAGCGGGAGGTAGCCAAAAACATTCAGTACTTC.